The entry that follows covers one TCR beta chain sequence. Its antigen is unknown. Profiled with immunoSEQ multiplex PCR; TCRdb holds only in-frame clones, not every one. The data show around 84,000 clones, 80% to 90% seen once. V lost 0 bases and J 4 bases, leaving 10 bases between the germline ends. CDR3 length: 14 amino acids. Germline CDR1 is SGDLS and CDR2 is YYNGEE. This record comes from a study of T cell responses to AZD1222 COVID-19 vaccine. Study-wide results and caveats: The number of AZD1222 recipients seropositive at baseline was only 6 or 7. In a largely white British group with more females than males, clonal diversity was possibly underestimated.

The input for sequencing was peripheral blood, taken on day 0 of MenACWY control vaccination. The TCR comes from an adult in good health. The chain has TRBV9 and TRBJ1-2; D is ambiguous. The chain's CDR3 is CASSVAEQIYGYTF. The CDR3 DNA reads as TGTGCCAGCAGCGTAGCTGAACAGATCTATGGCTACACCTTC.